These 18 T cell receptor beta chains were sequenced from one sample in a study of blood T cell repertoires in COVID-19. Sequencing was performed with immunoSEQ multiplex PCR; in TCRdb, only in-frame clones are kept and a portion is missing. The sample includes some 16,000 clones, around 84% of them seen just once. The sequencing input was peripheral blood. These receptors all stem from a human donor in a cohort sampled during active COVID-19.

The rearrangement links TRBV6-5 to TRBJ2-5; 7 bases are shared with TRBD1. V shed 8 bases, J shed 2 bases, and the junction held 8 bases outside the gene matches. This CDR3 comprises 14 residues. Germline V gives CDR1 MNHEY, CDR2 SVGAGI. CDR3 coding DNA: TGTGCCAGCTCTCGGGGACAGCTTCAAGAGACCCAGTACTTC. Encoded protein: CASSRGQLQETQYF.

The CDR3 loop is CASSRQGEPTYEQYF. CDR3 nucleotide sequence: TGTGCCAGCAGTAGGCAGGGGGAGCCCACCTACGAGCAGTACTTC. This chain joins TRBV27 and TRBJ2-7; 7 nucleotides agree with TRBD1. This CDR3 region has 15 residues. V trimming: 5 bases; J trimming: 2 bases; junction bases outside the gene matches: 9. Per the germline V gene, CDR1 is MNHEY and CDR2 is SMNVEV (reference sequence).

The CDR3 region is CASIRLAVEDTQYF. As DNA, the CDR3 is TGTGCCAGCATCAGACTAGCGGTGGAAGATACGCAGTATTTT. The chain recombines TRBV7-9 with TRBJ2-3, with 9 positions matching TRBD2. V lost 7 bases, J lost 5 bases, and 7 bases stayed unmatched. The CDR3 runs to 14 residues. Germline values: CDR1 SEHNR, CDR2 FQNEAQ (reference sequence).

The chain uses TRBV27 and TRBJ2-3; no definite D call. The CDR3 spans 14 residues. Germline V lookup: CDR1 MNHEY, CDR2 SMNVEV (reference sequence). V lost 7 bases and J lost 2, with 13 bases in between. CDR3 DNA: TGTGCCAGCAACCCTTTTCCCTACACAGATACGCAGTATTTT. This sequence encodes CASNPFPYTDTQYF.

This chain connects TRBV5-1 to TRBJ1-1, with D perhaps matching TRBD1 (6 bases). V lost 4 bases to trimming and J lost 1 base, with 14 bases between them. CDR1 and CDR2 from the germline V gene are SGHRS and YFSETQ. The CDR3 runs 15 residues. This CDR3 reads CASSPPGQWNTEAFF. DNA of the CDR3: TGCGCCAGCAGCCCCCCGGGACAATGGAACACTGAAGCTTTCTTT.

This chain connects TRBV6-5 to TRBJ1-1, with 8 bases fitting TRBD1. This CDR3 contains 15 residues. Germline CDR1 MNHEY, CDR2 SVGAGI. V was clipped by 7 bases and J by 4 bases; unmatched bases: 11. CDR3 in DNA: TGTGCCAGCACCTTGACAGGGGCCGAGGTCACTGAAGCTTTCTTT. As protein: CASTLTGAEVTEAFF.

The sample holds one count of this clone. The rearrangement links TRBV6-1 to TRBJ1-1; the match to TRBD1 covers 7 bases. CDR3 length equals 14 residues. J gave up 2 bases and V 2 bases, and 2 bases lay outside the gene matches. Germline CDR1 reads MNHNS; CDR2 reads SASEGT. The DNA of the CDR3 is TGTGCCAGCAGTGAAAACAGGGGAAACACTGAAGCTTTCTTT. Its translation is CASSENRGNTEAFF.

This chain uses TRBV6-6 with TRBJ1-1, with a tentative D call TRBD1 (5 bases). Germline V lookup: CDR1 MNHNY, CDR2 SVGAGI (reference sequence). With 6 bases removed from V and 3 bases from J, the gap between germline ends came to 14 bases. This CDR3 has 14 residues. CDR3: CASSYLGGDTEAFF. As DNA, the CDR3 is TGTGCCAGCAGCTACCTGGGGGGGGACACTGAAGCTTTCTTT.

The gene calls are TRBV11-3 and TRBJ2-7; 11 bases are a match to TRBD1. V trimming: 1 base; J trimming: 2 bases; junction bases outside the gene matches: 1. CDR3 length: 15 amino acids. Germline CDR1 SGHNT, CDR2 YENEEA. CDR3 protein: CASSLGDRGTYEQYF. CDR3 DNA sequence: TGTGCCAGCAGCTTAGGGGACAGGGGGACCTACGAGCAGTACTTC.

This clone was observed a few times. The chain uses TRBV4-1 and TRBJ1-2; 7 nucleotides agree with TRBD1. With V trimmed by 0 bases and J by 4 bases, 2 bases remained unmatched. Germline values: CDR1 MGHRA, CDR2 YSYEKL. The CDR3 sequence is 14 residues long. The CDR3 nucleotides read TGCGCCAGCAGCCAAGAAGGGGGCGGCTATGGCTACACCTTC. Amino acid sequence: CASSQEGGGYGYTF.

This clone was observed once. The chain employs TRBV7-2 and TRBJ1-2; 8 nucleotides line up with TRBD1. After removal of 5 bases from V and 2 bases from J, the junction contained 10 bases not matched to a gene. The CDR3 runs to 16 residues. Germline values: CDR1 SGHTA, CDR2 FQGNSA. CDR3 amino acids: CASSKMTGDRNYGYTF. CDR3 DNA sequence: TGTGCCAGCAGCAAAATGACAGGGGATCGGAACTATGGCTACACCTTC.

In this sample, this clone turned up a few times. This chain connects TRBV10-3 to TRBJ2-7; D is possibly TRBD2 (6 bases). Germline assignment: CDR1 ENHRY and CDR2 SYGVKD. This CDR3 spans 13 amino acids. With 9 bases removed from V and 5 bases from J, the gap between germline ends came to 17 bases. The CDR3 here is CAIHAGTRDEQYF. The CDR3 bases are TGTGCCATTCATGCCGGGACTCGGGACGAGCAGTACTTC.

The gene calls are TRBV19 and TRBJ2-1, with TRBD2 matching 7 bases. Germline V lookup: CDR1 LNHDA, CDR2 SQIVND (reference sequence). The CDR3 is 16 residues long. Trimming removed 7 bases from V and 1 base from J; junction bases left unmatched: 10. CDR3 bases: TGTGCCAGTACATGGAGCGGGGCGACGTCCTACAATGAGCAGTTCTTC. Its protein is CASTWSGATSYNEQFF.

The chain uses TRBV18 and TRBJ2-2, with TRBD2 matching over 7 bases. J was trimmed by 1 base and V by 2 bases; bases with no gene match: 4. CDR3 size: 16 residues. Germline lookup yields CDR1 KGHSH and CDR2 LQKENI. Written as DNA, the CDR3 is TGTGCCAGCTCACCAATGTTAGCGGGGAACACCGGGGAGCTGTTTTTT. Translation: CASSPMLAGNTGELFF.

This chain joins TRBV7-5 and TRBJ1-6; the D call TRBD1 from the table was never checked on the DNA. TRBV7-5 counts as a pseudogene. CDR3 length: 13 amino acids. CDR3 coding DNA: TGTGCCTATAGGGGCTCCTATAATTCACCCCTCCACTTT. This codes for CAYRGSYNSPLHF.

CDR3 amino acids: CASTPGQGEVEQYF. In DNA form, the CDR3 reads TGTGCCAGCACCCCAGGACAGGGAGAGGTCGAGCAGTACTTC. This sequence joins TRBV27 and TRBJ2-7; 8 bases map to TRBD1. Germline V gives CDR1 MNHEY, CDR2 SMNVEV (reference sequence). The CDR3 length is 14 residues. Germline trimming cut 7 bases from V and 6 bases from J; bases unmatched to any gene: 11.

This clone was counted only a few times. J is TRBJ2-1 and V is TRBV7-9; 12 bases map to TRBD2. This CDR3 comprises 15 residues. Germline V gene sequence: CDR1 SEHNR, CDR2 FQNEAQ (reference sequence). Trimming cost V 5 bases and J 5 bases; bases outside gene matches: 4. CDR3 protein: CASSASGGADNEQFF. The CDR3 DNA reads TGTGCCAGCAGCGCTAGCGGGGGGGCGGACAATGAGCAGTTCTTC.

CDR3 loop: CATSRTTGTGDGYTF. The CDR3 nucleotides are TGTGCCACCAGCAGAACCACCGGGACAGGGGATGGCTACACCTTC. The rearrangement joins TRBV15 to TRBJ1-2, with 10 bases lining up with TRBD1. CDR3 size: 15 residues. With 2 bases clipped from V and 6 bases from J, the junction kept 6 bases outside the gene matches. Germline V gene sequence: CDR1 LNHNV, CDR2 YYDKDF (reference sequence).